This is a list of T cell receptor beta chains from one sample in a study of blood T cell repertoires in COVID-19. Produced via immunoSEQ multiplex PCR; TCRdb's table is partial and in-frame only. This table holds approximately 36,000 clones, about 85% found once. Sequencing input: peripheral blood. All receptors come from a man aged 50 or older with active COVID-19. The CDR3 runs from the conserved cysteine through the conserved F or W. The D gene is left open where the match is weak. Expanded clones get a size class; other rows say once, few or many, or leave the size out.

j_call	v_call	clone_size	d_call	cdr3_nt	cdr3_aa
TRBJ2-5	TRBV27	NA	TRBD2	TGTGCCAGCAGTTTAATCTTTGGCGGGGGGCGGGAGACCCAGTACTTC	CASSLIFGGGRETQYF
TRBJ2-6	TRBV29-1	once	TRBD1	TGCAGCGTTGTGGGGACAGGGAACTCTGGGGCCAACGTCCTGACTTTC	CSVVGTGNSGANVLTF
TRBJ1-6	TRBV2	NA	TRBD1	TGTGCCAGCAGTCCCGGACAGGCCAATTCACCCCTCCACTTT	CASSPGQANSPLHF
TRBJ1-4	TRBV7-8	NA	NA	TGTGCCAGCAGCCACCTAGGTGAACGGGGAAAACTGTTTTTT	CASSHLGERGKLFF
TRBJ1-2	TRBV21-1	NA	NA	TGTGCCAGCAGCCCCAAGTATCCCCGACAGGGTGGGGACTATGGCTACACCTTC	CASSPKYPRQGGDYGYTF
TRBJ1-6	TRBV6-1	NA	NA	TGTGCCAGCAGTGAAGCGTACTATAATTCACCCCTCCACTTT	CASSEAYYNSPLHF
TRBJ2-4	TRBV2	NA	TRBD1	TGTGCCAGCAGTGAAAACAGGGGGGCAAACAAAAACATTCAGTACTTC	CASSENRGANKNIQYF
TRBJ1-6	TRBV9	NA	NA	TGTGCCAGAGTTAGACGGGGGTCGGAACCAAGTTCACCCCTCCACTTT	CARVRRGSEPSSPLHF
TRBJ1-1	TRBV19	NA	TRBD1	TGTGCCAGTAGTATAGCGACAGGGGCGGGTACTGAAGCTTTCTTT	CASSIATGAGTEAFF
TRBJ1-3	TRBV7-2	NA	NA	TGTGCCAGCAGTTCCCCTCGTTTTTCTGGAAACACCATATATTTT	CASSSPRFSGNTIYF